The entry below gives a single T cell receptor beta chain sequence along with its context. Its antigen remains unidentified. TCRdb's copy holds only in-frame clones and misses some; the assay was immunoSEQ multiplex PCR. This table holds about 140,000 clones. This entry comes from a study of T cell responses to AZD1222 COVID-19 vaccine. Study-level points and caveats: Repertoires were collected only later (after the peak T cell response had occurred). Reportedly, close to half of spike-specific TCRs are directed against unmutated variant regions.

The CDR3 covers 13 residues. Source material: peripheral blood. The TCR sequence derives from an adult in good health. The chain couples TRBV21-1 to TRBJ1-6. TRBV21-1 is flagged as a pseudogene. CDR3 sequence reads: CASSKVGESPLHF. As DNA, the CDR3 is TGTGCCAGCAGCAAAGTGGGGGAATCACCCCTCCACTTT.